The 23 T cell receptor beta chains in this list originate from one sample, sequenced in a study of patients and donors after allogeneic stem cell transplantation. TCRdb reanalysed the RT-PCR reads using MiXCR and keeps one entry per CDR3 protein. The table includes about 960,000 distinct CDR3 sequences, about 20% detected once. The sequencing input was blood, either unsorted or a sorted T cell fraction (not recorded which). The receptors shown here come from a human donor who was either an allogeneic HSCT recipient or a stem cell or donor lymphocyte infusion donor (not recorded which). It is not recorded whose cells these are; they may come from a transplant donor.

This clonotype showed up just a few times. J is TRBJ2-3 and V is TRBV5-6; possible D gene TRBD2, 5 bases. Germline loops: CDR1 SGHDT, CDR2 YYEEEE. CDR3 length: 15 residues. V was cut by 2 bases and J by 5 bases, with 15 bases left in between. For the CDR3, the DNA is TGTGCCAGCAGCTTAAAAGGACTGACGGAAGATACGCAGTATTTT. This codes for CASSLKGLTEDTQYF.

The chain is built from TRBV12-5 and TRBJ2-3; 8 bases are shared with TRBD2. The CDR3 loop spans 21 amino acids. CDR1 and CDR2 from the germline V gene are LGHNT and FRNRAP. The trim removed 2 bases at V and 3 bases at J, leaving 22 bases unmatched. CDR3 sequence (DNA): TGTGCTAGTGGTTTGCTAGACGAATGGACTAGCCGGGGGATCATAACAGATACGCAGTATTTT. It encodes CASGLLDEWTSRGIITDTQYF.

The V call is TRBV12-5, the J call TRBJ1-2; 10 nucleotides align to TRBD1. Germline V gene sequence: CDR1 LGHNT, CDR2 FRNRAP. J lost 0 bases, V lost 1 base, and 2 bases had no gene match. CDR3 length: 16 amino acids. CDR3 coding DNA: TGTGCTAGTGGTTTGGCGGGACAGGGGTCTAACTATGGCTACACCTTC. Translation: CASGLAGQGSNYGYTF.

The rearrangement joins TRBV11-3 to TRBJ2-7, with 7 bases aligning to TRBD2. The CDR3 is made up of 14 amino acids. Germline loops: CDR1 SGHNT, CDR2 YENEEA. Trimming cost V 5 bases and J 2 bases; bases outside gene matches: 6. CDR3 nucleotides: TGTGCCAGCAGCAAATGGGAGGGTGCCTACGAGCAGTACTTC. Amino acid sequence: CASSKWEGAYEQYF.

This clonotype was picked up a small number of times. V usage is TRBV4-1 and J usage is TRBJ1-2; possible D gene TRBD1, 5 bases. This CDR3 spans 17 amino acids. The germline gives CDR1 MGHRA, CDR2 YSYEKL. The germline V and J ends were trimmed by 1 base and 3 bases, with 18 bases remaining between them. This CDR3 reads CASSQVKSWGLDYGYTF. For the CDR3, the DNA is TGCGCCAGCAGCCAAGTTAAGAGCTGGGGCCTCGACTATGGCTACACCTTC.

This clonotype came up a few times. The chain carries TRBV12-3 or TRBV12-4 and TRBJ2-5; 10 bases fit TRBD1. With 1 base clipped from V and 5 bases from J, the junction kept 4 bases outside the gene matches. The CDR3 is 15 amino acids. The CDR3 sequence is CASSLGTGGPETQYF. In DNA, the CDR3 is TGTGCCAGCAGTTTAGGGACAGGGGGTCCGGAGACCCAGTACTTC.

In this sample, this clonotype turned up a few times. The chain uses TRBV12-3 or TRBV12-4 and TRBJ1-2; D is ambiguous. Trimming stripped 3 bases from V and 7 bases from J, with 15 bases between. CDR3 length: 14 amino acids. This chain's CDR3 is CASSLAGMVGGYTF. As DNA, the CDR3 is TGTGCCAGCAGTTTGGCGGGGATGGTAGGTGGCTACACCTTC.

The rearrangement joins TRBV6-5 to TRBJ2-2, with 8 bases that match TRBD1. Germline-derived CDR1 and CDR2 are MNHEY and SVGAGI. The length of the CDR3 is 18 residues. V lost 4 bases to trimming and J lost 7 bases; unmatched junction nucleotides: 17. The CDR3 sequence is CASSFPERRTGISGELFF. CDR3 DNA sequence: TGTGCCAGCAGTTTTCCCGAAAGAAGGACAGGGATCAGCGGGGAGCTGTTTTTT.

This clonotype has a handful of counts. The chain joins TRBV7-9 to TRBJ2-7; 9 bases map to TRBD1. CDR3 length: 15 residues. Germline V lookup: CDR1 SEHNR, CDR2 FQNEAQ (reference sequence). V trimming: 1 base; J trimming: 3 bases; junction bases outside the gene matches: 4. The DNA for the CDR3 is TGTGCCAGCAGCTTAGGGGACAGGGAAATCTACGAGCAGTACTTC. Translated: CASSLGDREIYEQYF.

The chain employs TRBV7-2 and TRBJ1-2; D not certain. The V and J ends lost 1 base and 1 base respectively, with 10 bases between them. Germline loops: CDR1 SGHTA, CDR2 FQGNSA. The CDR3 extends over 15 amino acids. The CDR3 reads CASSLGRLLNYGYTF. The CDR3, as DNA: TGTGCCAGCAGCTTAGGGCGGCTTCTTAACTATGGCTACACCTTC.

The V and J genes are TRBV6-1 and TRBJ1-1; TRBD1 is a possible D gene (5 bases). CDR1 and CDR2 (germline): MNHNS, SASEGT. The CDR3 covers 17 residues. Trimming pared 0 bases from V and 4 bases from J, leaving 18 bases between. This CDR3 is CASSEAPPGQGGTEAFF. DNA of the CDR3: TGTGCCAGCAGTGAAGCCCCCCCCGGGCAGGGAGGCACTGAAGCTTTCTTT.

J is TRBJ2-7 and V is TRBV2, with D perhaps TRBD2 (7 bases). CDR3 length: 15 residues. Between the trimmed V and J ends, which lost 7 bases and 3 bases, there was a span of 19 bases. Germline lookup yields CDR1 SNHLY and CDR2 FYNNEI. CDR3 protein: CASKNQEGGSYEQYF. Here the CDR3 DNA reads TGTGCCAGCAAGAACCAAGAGGGGGGGAGCTACGAGCAGTACTTC.

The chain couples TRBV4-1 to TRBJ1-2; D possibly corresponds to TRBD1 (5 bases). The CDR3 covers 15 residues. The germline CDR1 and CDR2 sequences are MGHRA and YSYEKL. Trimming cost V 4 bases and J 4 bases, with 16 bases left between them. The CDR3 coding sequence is TGCGCCAGCAGCCCAAATGGGGCAGGGCTCTATGGCTACACCTTC. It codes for CASSPNGAGLYGYTF.

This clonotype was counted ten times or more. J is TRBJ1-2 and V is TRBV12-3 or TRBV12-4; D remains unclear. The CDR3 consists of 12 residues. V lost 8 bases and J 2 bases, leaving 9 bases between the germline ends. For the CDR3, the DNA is TGTGCCAGCTTACAGCTAAACTATGGCTACACCTTC. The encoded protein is CASLQLNYGYTF.

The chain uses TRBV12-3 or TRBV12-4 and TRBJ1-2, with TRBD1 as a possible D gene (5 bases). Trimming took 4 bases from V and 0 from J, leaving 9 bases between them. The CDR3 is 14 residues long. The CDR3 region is CASSWDGTNYGYTF. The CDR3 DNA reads TGTGCCAGCAGTTGGGACGGCACTAACTATGGCTACACCTTC.

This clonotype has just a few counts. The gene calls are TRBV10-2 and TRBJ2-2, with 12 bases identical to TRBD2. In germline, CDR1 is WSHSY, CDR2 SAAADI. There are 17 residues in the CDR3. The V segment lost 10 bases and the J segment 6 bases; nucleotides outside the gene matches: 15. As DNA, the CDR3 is TGCGCCACTCCAAATCTAGCGGGAGGGCTTAGCTCCGGGGAGCTGTTTTTT. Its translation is CATPNLAGGLSSGELFF.

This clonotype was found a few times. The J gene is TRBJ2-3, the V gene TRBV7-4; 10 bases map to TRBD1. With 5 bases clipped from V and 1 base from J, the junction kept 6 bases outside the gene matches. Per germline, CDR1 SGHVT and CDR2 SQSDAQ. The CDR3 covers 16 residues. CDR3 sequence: CASSADRGLGTDTQYF. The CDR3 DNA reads TGTGCCAGCAGCGCCGACAGGGGGCTGGGCACAGATACGCAGTATTTT.

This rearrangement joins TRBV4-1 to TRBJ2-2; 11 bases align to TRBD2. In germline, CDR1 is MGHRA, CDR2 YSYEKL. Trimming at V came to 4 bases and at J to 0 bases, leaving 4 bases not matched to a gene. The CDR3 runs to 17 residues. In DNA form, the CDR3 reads TGCGCCAGCAGCCGTCGACTAGCGGGATCGAACACCGGGGAGCTGTTTTTT. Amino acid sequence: CASSRRLAGSNTGELFF.

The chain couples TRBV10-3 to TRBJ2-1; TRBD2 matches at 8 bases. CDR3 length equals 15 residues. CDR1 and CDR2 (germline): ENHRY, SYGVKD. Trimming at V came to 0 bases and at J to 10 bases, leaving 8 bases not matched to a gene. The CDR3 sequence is CAISESTRRGGEQFF. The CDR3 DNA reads TGTGCCATCAGTGAGTCAACTAGGCGCGGGGGGGAGCAGTTCTTC.

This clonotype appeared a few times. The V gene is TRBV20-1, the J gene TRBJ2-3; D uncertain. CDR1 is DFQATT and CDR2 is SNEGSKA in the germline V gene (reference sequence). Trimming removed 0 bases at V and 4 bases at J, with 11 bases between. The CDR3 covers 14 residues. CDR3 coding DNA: TGCAGTGCTAGAGACAGGACCGCCCCAGATACGCAGTATTTT. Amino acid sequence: CSARDRTAPDTQYF.

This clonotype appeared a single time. This chain's CDR3 is CATSRGYENEQFF. The CDR3 DNA is TGTGCCACCAGCAGAGGGTACGAGAATGAGCAGTTCTTC. The chain is built from TRBV15 and TRBJ2-1; D is uncertain. This CDR3 spans 13 amino acids. V dropped 1 base and J dropped 7 bases, with 8 bases sitting between them. CDR1 is LNHNV and CDR2 is YYDKDF in the germline V gene (reference sequence).

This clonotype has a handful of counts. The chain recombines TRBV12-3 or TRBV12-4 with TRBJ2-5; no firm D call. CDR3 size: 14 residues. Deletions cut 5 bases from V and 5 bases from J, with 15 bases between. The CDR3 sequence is CASSVRAPWETQYF. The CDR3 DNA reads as TGTGCCAGCAGTGTACGTGCCCCCTGGGAGACCCAGTACTTC.

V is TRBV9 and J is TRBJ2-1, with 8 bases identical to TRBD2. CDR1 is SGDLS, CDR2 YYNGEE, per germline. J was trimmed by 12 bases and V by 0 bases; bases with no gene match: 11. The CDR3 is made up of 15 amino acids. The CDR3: CASSVGLAGQGWQFF. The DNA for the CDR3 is TGTGCCAGCAGCGTAGGGCTAGCGGGCCAGGGTTGGCAGTTCTTC.